The entry that follows covers one T cell receptor (beta chain) sequence. Its antigen remains undetermined. Base qualities were left out, and no much larger clone turns up one base away. The germline V gene gives CDR1 as MDHEN and CDR2 as SYDVKM. The CDR3 goes from the cysteine to the phenylalanine over 14 residues. Just the 42-base CDR3 DNA is kept, in frame starting at base 1. The trim is 5 bases for V and 2 bases for J, with a gap of 12 bases between the germline ends. The sample originates from a study of shared clonotypes between healthy human individuals (dated by TCRdb to 2018 to 2021). For the wider study: The cohort comprised a couple of women and a few men aged 18 to 49 years. The study deeply sequenced blood TCR repertoires of about 5 healthy adults to estimate repertoire size and the extent of clonotype sharing between individuals. Per donor, leukapheresis produced somewhere between about 0.94 and 9 billion PBMCs. For each donor, CD4 naive and CD4 memory were each run on three plates, CD8 naive on two plates, and CD8 memory on one plate. Libraries were prepared and TCR repertoires were sequenced by different laboratories using diverse techniques, in order to increase sequencing depth and limit assay-specific biases. Summary of the overall study and its limitations: Compared with non-shared clonotypes, clonotypes shared by all four sorted-subset donors had higher generation probabilities. Naive subsets generally had larger estimated clonotype richness than memory subsets. Sharing across a few donors was observed for roughly 5.4% of naive CD4, less than 4% of naive CD8, roughly 2.3% of memory CD4, and less than 0.45% of memory CD8 clonotypes. Because the study included only a small number of donors, the genetic and exposure-history diversity represented was limited. Sampling was restricted to blood, and TCR repertoires in tissues likely differ from the TCR repertoires found in blood. Incomplete sequencing was indicated by rarefaction of sorted-subset datasets, despite the large sequencing depth. Pairwise subsampling led to the expectation that sequencing depth would affect the degree of clonotype sharing among donors.

CD8 naive samples were obtained by positive selection for CCR7 among CD45RO-negative cells, yielding a CD45RA+CCR7+ population from which TemRA cells were excluded. Healthy HIV-negative adults with no recently reported acute infections or vaccinations were included as donors. Only Caucasian adults living in Nashville, Tennessee, USA were represented among the donors. Blood was collected by leukapheresis, and PBMCs were isolated by Ficoll-Histopaque density gradient centrifugation and then cryopreserved in liquid nitrogen vapor phase. Analytical flow cytometry was used to check the purity and quantity of each magnetically sorted T cell population. From each sorted fraction, genomic DNA was isolated and quantified by UV absorbance on a Nanodrop 2000c. Using the deep immunoSEQ assay, TCR CDR3 regions were amplified from genomic DNA by multiplex PCR. Genomic DNA extracted from each cell subset was distributed evenly over all wells of several immunoSEQ 96-well plates, and each plate served as one replicate. Each replicate PCR for sorted subsets received about 0.2 ug genomic DNA, equal to roughly 30,000 T cell genomes. Purified libraries were measured with a Qubit 3.0 fluorometer, size-checked on a Bioanalyzer 2100, and measured again with the KAPA Library Quantification kit. Every immunoSEQ 96-well plate was sequenced on a dedicated single-read 150-cycle Illumina NextSeq 550 flow cell. The paper's processing steps were these. Because only junctional sequences without quality scores were contained in the immunoSEQ output, filtering matching that applied to full-length reads could not be performed. Sequences were annotated with PyIR, a Python wrapper for IgBLAST v1.9, and V/J genes and CDR3 were assigned using IMGT germline references. Reads with weak V/J assignments (E-value above 1e-6), missing CDR3, stop codons, out-of-frame junctions, or ambiguous translated residues were removed. V3J clonotypes were defined as sequences sharing an identical inferred V gene, J gene, and CDR3 amino acid sequence. The percentage overlap between two repertoires was calculated by dividing the number of shared unique clonotypes by the size of the smaller repertoire. Richness of each repertoire was evaluated using RTK rarefaction, the Chao1 estimator, and Recon v2.1 estimates of unobserved clonotypes. Generation probabilities for all TCRbeta clonotypes obtained by the gDNA method from four donors were computed using OLGA. The table comes from immuneACCESS by way of TCRdb, which keeps in-frame sequences with V and J called. Part of the clones is missing from these tables; in studies checked, under half for an unresolved V gene and the rest for unknown reasons. That table supplies the V and J calls and clone size; D and trimming were determined from the DNA. The sample table records some 2,100,000 clones; roughly 91% of these occur just once. The ten largest clones represent 1.5% to 2% of the sample.

Material: naive CD8+ T cells from PBMCs. The cell subset or site label of this sample denotes: CD45RA+CCR7+. The chain links TRBV28 with TRBJ1-2; no confident D gene assignment can be made. This TCR came from a man aged 18-30 years in good health. Some clones in this sample may be carry-over from other donors' samples. The CDR3 amino acid sequence is: CASSNSLQNYGYTF. DNA sequence: TGTGCCAGCAGTAACAGTCTCCAAAACTATGGCTACACCTTC.